The clone carrying this T cell receptor (beta chain) showed up just a few times. Antigen: not known. Isolated RNA was reverse transcribed in full, so expressed TCRB transcripts were sequenced. The table came from immunoSEQ multiplex PCR; TCRdb's copy has only in-frame clones and leaves some out. The data show 600,000 or so clones, with roughly 12% seen just once and approximately 0.11% held by the top ten. The data stem from a study of beta chain features in type 1 diabetes. Regarding the study as a whole: When Type 1 diabetes patients were examined, their TCRB CDR3s proved moderately but significantly shorter in all four CD4+ subsets.

The clonotype was recovered from a man aged 25-45 years with type 1 diabetes. The sample taken for sequencing was naive CD4+ T cells from blood.

The CDR3 sequence is CASSQDLLLNSNQPQHF. DNA for the CDR3: TGCGCCAGCAGCCAAGATCTTCTCCTCAATAGCAATCAGCCCCAGCATTTT. This sequence joins TRBV4-3 and TRBJ1-5; no definite D call. Germline assignment: CDR1 LGHNA and CDR2 YSLEER. This CDR3 has 17 residues. The V and J ends lost 0 bases and 0 bases respectively, with 12 bases between them.